The rows below give T cell receptor beta chains drawn from one sample of a study of OX40 agonist ivuxolimab in advanced cancers. The assay was immunoSEQ multiplex PCR, and TCRdb's table has in-frame clones only and misses some. The sample has about 79,000 clones; approximately 92% are singletons. Here the sequenced sample was CD4+ or CD8+ T cells sorted from blood, taken in a trial of the OX40 agonist ivuxolimab. The receptor set was obtained from an adult with an advanced solid tumor such as melanoma, head and neck, liver or kidney cancer. CDR3s include the opening cysteine and the closing phenylalanine or tryptophan. The order of the fields is CDR3 DNA, CDR3 protein, D gene, V gene, J gene, clone size, CDR3 length. The D gene is left open where the match is weak. Not every row has a clone size; where given, it reads once, few, many or a size class.

cdr3_nt: TGTGCCAGCAGCTCAAGGACAGGGACGAACACCGGGGAGCTGTTTTTT; cdr3_aa: CASSSRTGTNTGELFF; d_call: TRBD1; v_call: TRBV5-4; j_call: TRBJ2-2; clone_size: -; cdr3_length: 16
cdr3_nt: TGTGCCAGCTCACCCGCCGGGGAGCTGTTTTTT; cdr3_aa: CASSPAGELFF; d_call: -; v_call: TRBV18; j_call: TRBJ2-2; clone_size: -; cdr3_length: 11
cdr3_nt: TGCGCCAGCAGCCAAGATGGCCGAGGGGCAGTAAACACCGGGGAGCTGTTTTTT; cdr3_aa: CASSQDGRGAVNTGELFF; d_call: -; v_call: TRBV4-1; j_call: TRBJ2-2; clone_size: -; cdr3_length: 18
cdr3_nt: TGTGCCAGCAGCTTAAATTCGGTGGGGGTTGGGTATGGCTACACCTTC; cdr3_aa: CASSLNSVGVGYGYTF; d_call: -; v_call: TRBV7-9; j_call: TRBJ1-2; clone_size: -; cdr3_length: 16
cdr3_nt: TGTGCCAGCAGCTTAAGGGCTGGGGCCAACGTCCTGACTTTC; cdr3_aa: CASSLRAGANVLTF; d_call: -; v_call: TRBV7-9; j_call: TRBJ2-6; clone_size: -; cdr3_length: 14
cdr3_nt: TGCGCCAGCAGGAGGACTAGCGGGCTAACAGATACGCAGTATTTT; cdr3_aa: CASRRTSGLTDTQYF; d_call: TRBD2; v_call: TRBV5-1; j_call: TRBJ2-3; clone_size: -; cdr3_length: 15
cdr3_nt: TGTGCAAGTCGCTCAAACCCCACCCGGATCTCTGGAAACACCATATATTTT; cdr3_aa: CASRSNPTRISGNTIYF; d_call: -; v_call: TRBV12-2; j_call: TRBJ1-3; clone_size: once; cdr3_length: 17
cdr3_nt: TGTGCCAGCAGCTCAAAGAACACCGGGGAGCTGTTTTTT; cdr3_aa: CASSSKNTGELFF; d_call: -; v_call: TRBV11-3; j_call: TRBJ2-2; clone_size: few; cdr3_length: 13
cdr3_nt: TGCGCCAGCAGCTTGGACCACGGGGACGGGGAGCTGTTTTTT; cdr3_aa: CASSLDHGDGELFF; d_call: -; v_call: TRBV5-1; j_call: TRBJ2-2; clone_size: -; cdr3_length: 14
cdr3_nt: TGTGCCAGCAGACTACGGGACTCAACAGATACGCAGTATTTT; cdr3_aa: CASRLRDSTDTQYF; d_call: -; v_call: TRBV6-6; j_call: TRBJ2-3; clone_size: -; cdr3_length: 14
cdr3_nt: TGTGCCAGCAGCTTAGGTCGGGGGCAGGGGGAGCAGTACTTC; cdr3_aa: CASSLGRGQGEQYF; d_call: -; v_call: TRBV7-9; j_call: TRBJ2-7; clone_size: -; cdr3_length: 14
cdr3_nt: TGTGCCAGCAGTGAGTTAGCGGGAGGGCCCGGGGAGCTGTTTTTT; cdr3_aa: CASSELAGGPGELFF; d_call: TRBD2; v_call: TRBV6-1; j_call: TRBJ2-2; clone_size: -; cdr3_length: 15
cdr3_nt: TGCGCCAGCTTGGGTCCGGGAAGCGGATCGGAGACCCAGTACTTC; cdr3_aa: CASLGPGSGSETQYF; d_call: -; v_call: TRBV5-1; j_call: TRBJ2-5; clone_size: -; cdr3_length: 15
cdr3_nt: TGCAGCGTAGGGACTAGCTACAATGAGCAGTTCTTC; cdr3_aa: CSVGTSYNEQFF; d_call: TRBD2; v_call: TRBV29-1; j_call: TRBJ2-1; clone_size: -; cdr3_length: 12
cdr3_nt: TGCAGCGTAATGGGACGGATGAACACTGAAGCTTTCTTT; cdr3_aa: CSVMGRMNTEAFF; d_call: -; v_call: TRBV29-1; j_call: TRBJ1-1; clone_size: -; cdr3_length: 13
cdr3_nt: TGTGCCAGCAGCTTAGGCCCGCGCGAGTGGTTCTTC; cdr3_aa: CASSLGPREWFF; d_call: -; v_call: TRBV7-8; j_call: TRBJ2-1; clone_size: -; cdr3_length: 12
cdr3_nt: TGCGCCAGCAGCCAAGAAGTGGTCGGGAGTATCCCAGATACGCAGTATTTT; cdr3_aa: CASSQEVVGSIPDTQYF; d_call: -; v_call: TRBV4-1; j_call: TRBJ2-3; clone_size: -; cdr3_length: 17
cdr3_nt: TGTGCCAGCAGCTTTGTGGGTAATATAAATGAGCAGTTCTTC; cdr3_aa: CASSFVGNINEQFF; d_call: -; v_call: TRBV7-9; j_call: TRBJ2-1; clone_size: once; cdr3_length: 14
cdr3_nt: TGTGCCAGCAGTGCCGACGGAAACCCCACAGATACGCAGTATTTT; cdr3_aa: CASSADGNPTDTQYF; d_call: -; v_call: TRBV2; j_call: TRBJ2-3; clone_size: -; cdr3_length: 15
cdr3_nt: TGCGCCAGCAGCTTGGCCTTAAGCCAGGCTCTCTCCGGGGAGCTGTTTTTT; cdr3_aa: CASSLALSQALSGELFF; d_call: -; v_call: TRBV5-1; j_call: TRBJ2-2; clone_size: -; cdr3_length: 17
cdr3_nt: TGTGCCAGCACCCAATCGGTCGGAGCTGAAGCTTTCTTT; cdr3_aa: CASTQSVGAEAFF; d_call: -; v_call: TRBV7-9; j_call: TRBJ1-1; clone_size: few; cdr3_length: 13
cdr3_nt: TGTGCCAGCAGCTTATTTCAGGGCGGGGAGACCCAGTACTTC; cdr3_aa: CASSLFQGGETQYF; d_call: -; v_call: TRBV7-9; j_call: TRBJ2-5; clone_size: -; cdr3_length: 14
cdr3_nt: TGCGCCAGCAGCTTACCGGGAGAACGGTACGAGCAGTACTTC; cdr3_aa: CASSLPGERYEQYF; d_call: -; v_call: TRBV5-1; j_call: TRBJ2-7; clone_size: -; cdr3_length: 14
cdr3_nt: TGTGCCAGCACGGGGGTAAGGGGATATGGCTACACCTTC; cdr3_aa: CASTGVRGYGYTF; d_call: -; v_call: TRBV25-1; j_call: TRBJ1-2; clone_size: -; cdr3_length: 13
cdr3_nt: TGCGCCAGCAGCAGAGACAGAGGGGAGACCCAGTACTTC; cdr3_aa: CASSRDRGETQYF; d_call: -; v_call: TRBV5-1; j_call: TRBJ2-5; clone_size: -; cdr3_length: 13
cdr3_nt: TGTGCCAGCAGTATCGATTACCAAGAGACCCAGTACTTC; cdr3_aa: CASSIDYQETQYF; d_call: -; v_call: TRBV25-1; j_call: TRBJ2-5; clone_size: -; cdr3_length: 13
cdr3_nt: TGTGCCAGCAGCTTAGCGGGGGCGGACGGGGAGCTGTTTTTT; cdr3_aa: CASSLAGADGELFF; d_call: -; v_call: TRBV7-9; j_call: TRBJ2-2; clone_size: -; cdr3_length: 14
cdr3_nt: TGTGCCAGCAGCCCGAGAGCGGGAGGGAGAAACATTCAGTACTTC; cdr3_aa: CASSPRAGGRNIQYF; d_call: TRBD2; v_call: TRBV2; j_call: TRBJ2-4; clone_size: -; cdr3_length: 15